Listed here are 26 T cell receptor beta chains from one sample, sequenced in a study of blood T cell repertoires in COVID-19. TCRdb keeps only in-frame clones here, not all; method: immunoSEQ multiplex PCR. The sample consists of some 190,000 clones, about 81% of them appearing once. The sequencing input was peripheral blood. The origin of the receptors is an older woman with COVID-19, enrolled during active disease.

CDR3 loop: CASSRGTSGMNTGELFF. CDR3 nucleotides: TGTGCCAGCAGTCGAGGGACTAGCGGCATGAACACCGGGGAGCTGTTTTTT. The chain couples TRBV7-8 to TRBJ2-2; the match to TRBD2 covers 11 bases. The junction had 7 bases not matched to a gene; V was cut back by 6 bases and J by 1 base. The CDR3 is made up of 17 amino acids. Germline V gene lookup returns CDR1 SGHVS and CDR2 FQNEAQ.

As to this clone: Additional DNA sequences in this sample encode the identical CDR3. V and J are TRBV9 and TRBJ2-2; D may be TRBD2 (6 bases). CDR3 size: 15 residues. The germline V and J ends were trimmed by 0 bases and 4 bases, with 10 bases remaining between them. Germline CDR1 and CDR2: SGDLS and YYNGEE. CDR3 DNA: TGTGCCAGCAGCGTAGAGGGACTCGGCACCGGGGAGCTGTTTTTT. Its protein product is CASSVEGLGTGELFF.

Turning to this clone: The sample contains more than one DNA sequence encoding this CDR3. This chain joins TRBV5-1 and TRBJ2-2, with TRBD2 matching over 9 bases. The CDR3 has 16 amino acids. The junction had 4 bases not matched to a gene; V was cut back by 2 bases and J by 2 bases. Germline values: CDR1 SGHRS, CDR2 YFSETQ. The chain's CDR3 is CASSLSLAGNTGELFF. CDR3 sequence (DNA): TGCGCCAGCAGCTTATCACTAGCGGGTAACACCGGGGAGCTGTTTTTT.

V gene TRBV5-4 combines with J gene TRBJ2-5; TRBD2 aligns across 8 bases. Unmatched junction bases numbered 5, after V lost 0 bases and J lost 4 bases. Germline V CDR1 and CDR2: SGHNT, YYREEE (reference sequence). The CDR3 loop spans 15 amino acids. The CDR3 DNA reads TGTGCCAGCAGCTTGGCCGTGCTAGCGGGAGAGACCCAGTACTTC. This gives the protein CASSLAVLAGETQYF.

This clone was recorded a few times. This chain joins TRBV25-1 and TRBJ1-2; 7 nucleotides line up with TRBD1. J was trimmed by 8 bases and V by 2 bases; bases with no gene match: 14. The CDR3 consists of 16 residues. Germline CDR1 and CDR2: MGHDK and SYGVNS. The CDR3 loop reads CASSEPAHVTGTGYTF. In DNA, the CDR3 is TGTGCCAGCAGTGAACCGGCCCACGTGACAGGGACAGGCTACACCTTC.

The chain recombines TRBV14 with TRBJ2-2; 8 bases fit TRBD1. Per germline, CDR1 SGHDN and CDR2 FVKESK. The CDR3 totals 15 residues. V lost 5 bases and J lost 7; bases outside the gene matches: 9. Here the CDR3 DNA reads TGTGCCAGCAGCGCCAGGACAGGGAGTGTCGGGGAGCTGTTTTTT. It codes for CASSARTGSVGELFF.

The chain has TRBV29-1 and TRBJ2-3; TRBD1 might be the D (6 bases). Germline assignment: CDR1 SQVTM and CDR2 ANQGSEA. Deletions cut 0 bases from V and 8 bases from J, with 15 bases between. The CDR3 has 14 residues. The CDR3 region has the DNA TGCAGCGTTGAAGAACGGGACACTCCGGGTACGCAGTATTTT. Its protein is CSVEERDTPGTQYF.

This clone was recorded only once. The gene calls are TRBV9 and TRBJ1-1; 8 bases fit TRBD1. The V gene end was trimmed by 4 bases and the J gene end by 5 bases; junction bases not matched to a gene: 4. This CDR3 is 13 amino acids long. Germline V gene data show CDR1 as SGDLS and CDR2 as YYNGEE. CDR3 coding DNA: TGTGCCAGCAGCAGACAGGGGCGAACTGAAGCTTTCTTT. Translating gives CASSRQGRTEAFF.

This clone was picked up a small number of times. This chain links TRBV7-2 with TRBJ1-2; 7 bases are a match to TRBD1. The ends lost 5 bases at V and 4 bases at J; junction bases unmatched: 7. This CDR3 has 14 residues. Germline CDR1 SGHTA, CDR2 FQGNSA. CDR3 bases: TGTGCCAGCAGCCTATCGGGACAGACCTATGGCTACACCTTC. Its protein is CASSLSGQTYGYTF.

There are a few counts of this clone. CDR3 nucleotides: TGTGCCAGCAGCGTGGGACTAGCGGGAGGTATTCAAGAGACCCAGTACTTC. Encoded protein: CASSVGLAGGIQETQYF. The chain is built from TRBV5-5 and TRBJ2-5, with 15 bases aligning to TRBD2. The V and J ends lost 4 bases and 2 bases, in that order; junction bases with no gene match: 6. The CDR3 covers 17 residues. Germline CDR1 is SGHKS and CDR2 is YYEKEE (reference sequence).

The J gene is TRBJ1-1, the V gene TRBV2; 9 nucleotides agree with TRBD1. Germline values: CDR1 SNHLY, CDR2 FYNNEI. The CDR3 is made up of 17 amino acids. J gave up 0 bases and V 6 bases, and 11 bases lay outside the gene matches. CDR3 bases: TGTGCCAGCAGGAGATTAGGGACAGGGAGGATGAACACTGAAGCTTTCTTT. Its translation is CASRRLGTGRMNTEAFF. Based on the CDR3 plus reference TRBV2 and TRBJ1-1, the full variable domain is EPEVTQTPSHQVTQMGQEVILRCVPISNHLYFYWYRQILGQKVEFLVSFYNNEISEKSEIFDDQFSVERPDGSNFTLKIRSTKLEDSAMYFCASRRLGTGRMNTEAFFGQGTRLTVV.

The chain couples TRBV28 to TRBJ1-2; D gene uncertain. The CDR3 length is 13 residues. Germline V CDR1 and CDR2: MDHEN, SYDVKM. Trimming cost V 6 bases and J 6 bases, with 14 bases left between them. The CDR3 region has the DNA TGTGCCAGCAGCCAAACAGATCACAATGGCTACACCTTC. This encodes CASSQTDHNGYTF.

This clone has a single count. The chain recombines TRBV29-1 with TRBJ1-3; no firm D call. The CDR3 runs 12 residues. The V and J ends lost 8 bases and 0 bases respectively, with 8 bases between them. The germline CDR1 and CDR2 sequences are SQVTM and ANQGSEA. The CDR3 DNA reads as TGCAGCTATTCTATCTCTGGAAACACCATATATTTT. The encoded protein is CSYSISGNTIYF.

The V gene is TRBV2, the J gene TRBJ2-2; a weak D match, TRBD2 (5 bases). CDR3 length equals 15 residues. Germline lookup yields CDR1 SNHLY and CDR2 FYNNEI. V dropped 2 bases and J dropped 7 bases, with 14 bases sitting between them. CDR3 sequence reads: CASSELWGVGGELFF. DNA for the CDR3: TGTGCCAGCAGTGAATTATGGGGAGTAGGCGGGGAGCTGTTTTTT.

The CDR3 nucleotides read TGTGCCAGCAGCTTAGGGGGACAGGGAGGCTCCTATAATTCACCCCTCCACTTT. Protein: CASSLGGQGGSYNSPLHF. This chain uses TRBV7-9 with TRBJ1-6; 9 bases are shared with TRBD1. Germline lookup yields CDR1 SEHNR and CDR2 FQNEAQ (reference sequence). J gave up 0 bases and V 1 base, and 4 bases lay outside the gene matches. The CDR3 runs to 18 residues.

This chain uses TRBV5-4 with TRBJ2-5; 8 bases match TRBD2. CDR3 size: 15 residues. V was clipped by 4 bases and J by 4 bases; unmatched bases: 9. Germline loops: CDR1 SGHNT, CDR2 YYREEE (reference sequence). CDR3 DNA sequence: TGTGCCAGCAGCCGGGAAGCGGGGGAGAGAGAGACCCAGTACTTC. This codes for CASSREAGERETQYF.

This sequence joins TRBV9 and TRBJ2-2, with unresolved D. The CDR3 covers 16 residues. V gave up 4 bases and J gave up 0 bases, with 13 bases separating them. Germline lookup yields CDR1 SGDLS and CDR2 YYNGEE. The CDR3 coding sequence is TGTGCCAGCAGCCCCGCCGGTTCATCGAACACCGGGGAGCTGTTTTTT. Its translation: CASSPAGSSNTGELFF.

The chain is built from TRBV6-1 and TRBJ1-3; possible D gene TRBD1, 5 bases. The CDR3 is 16 residues long. The germline gives CDR1 MNHNS, CDR2 SASEGT. The V and J ends lost 1 base and 2 bases respectively, with 12 bases between them. The CDR3: CASSEDWGATGNTIYF. The DNA for the CDR3 is TGTGCCAGCAGTGAAGATTGGGGCGCGACTGGAAACACCATATATTTT.

The genes are TRBV7-2 and TRBJ2-7; possibly TRBD2 for D (5 bases). CDR3 length: 14 amino acids. Germline CDR1 SGHTA, CDR2 FQGNSA. Trimming removed 4 bases from V and 3 bases from J, with 13 bases in between. The CDR3 region is CASSSLRVSYEQYF. As DNA, the CDR3 is TGTGCCAGCAGCTCGTTGAGGGTAAGCTACGAGCAGTACTTC. The variable domain in full, completed from reference TRBV7-2 and TRBJ2-7, reads GAGVSQSPSNKVTEKGKDVELRCDPISGHTALYWYRQSLGQGLEFLIYFQGNSAPDKSGLPSDRFSAERTGGSVSTLTIQRTQQEDSAVYLCASSSLRVSYEQYFGPGTRLTVT.

The genes are TRBV24-1 and TRBJ2-1; 8 positions agree with TRBD2. V was pared by 6 bases and J by 1 base, with 10 bases of the junction left unmatched. Germline V CDR1 and CDR2: KGHDR, SFDVKD. The length of the CDR3 is 17 residues. In DNA, the CDR3 is TGTGCCACCAGTTCCCCGACGAGCGGGAGATCCTACAATGAGCAGTTCTTC. It translates to CATSSPTSGRSYNEQFF.

This chain uses TRBV28 with TRBJ1-1; D is unclear. Germline V CDR1 and CDR2: MDHEN, SYDVKM. Trimming left V 5 bases short and J 1 base short, with 17 bases between. The CDR3 length is 16 residues. CDR3 region: CASSAPREARNTEAFF. The CDR3 nucleotides are TGTGCCAGCAGTGCCCCCCGGGAGGCAAGGAACACTGAAGCTTTCTTT.

The CDR3 bases are TGTGCCAGCACCTCCTTACAGGGCGGTGGCGGCTACACCTTC. Protein: CASTSLQGGGGYTF. The chain recombines TRBV6-5 with TRBJ1-2; maybe TRBD1 (6 bases). This CDR3 region has 14 residues. The V and J ends lost 7 bases and 8 bases respectively, with 20 bases between them. From germline, CDR1 is MNHEY and CDR2 SVGAGI.

The gene calls are TRBV18 and TRBJ2-1; tentative D call: TRBD1 (5 bases). The V and J ends lost 0 bases and 0 bases respectively, with 6 bases between them. Germline-derived CDR1 and CDR2 are KGHSH and LQKENI. The CDR3 loop spans 15 amino acids. The CDR3 DNA follows: TGTGCCAGCTCACCACCAAGGGGCTCCTACAATGAGCAGTTCTTC. Amino acids: CASSPPRGSYNEQFF.

The chain employs TRBV19 and TRBJ2-6, with D hard to call. The germline CDR1 and CDR2 sequences are LNHDA and SQIVND (reference sequence). V lost 4 bases and J 5 bases, leaving 21 bases between the germline ends. The CDR3 extends over 18 amino acids. The CDR3 region has the DNA TGTGCCAGTAGTAATCAGGTACCCAACCTCTGGAGGGCCAACGTCCTGACTTTC. This sequence encodes CASSNQVPNLWRANVLTF.

The chain recombines TRBV27 with TRBJ1-1; TRBD1 might be the D (6 bases). Germline V gives CDR1 MNHEY, CDR2 SMNVEV (reference sequence). Trimming removed 7 bases at V and 6 bases at J, with 18 bases between. This CDR3 region has 14 residues. CDR3 in DNA: TGTGCCAGCAACCCTTATCAACAGGGCCCTGAAGCTTTCTTT. Translation gives CASNPYQQGPEAFF.

This rearrangement joins TRBV10-3 to TRBJ1-1; D may be TRBD1 (6 bases). The CDR3 has 15 residues. Germline V gene lookup returns CDR1 ENHRY and CDR2 SYGVKD. V lost 5 bases, J lost 0 bases, and 13 bases lay in between. CDR3 DNA: TGTGCCATCAGTAAAATAGACAGGATGAACACTGAAGCTTTCTTT. Its protein product is CAISKIDRMNTEAFF.